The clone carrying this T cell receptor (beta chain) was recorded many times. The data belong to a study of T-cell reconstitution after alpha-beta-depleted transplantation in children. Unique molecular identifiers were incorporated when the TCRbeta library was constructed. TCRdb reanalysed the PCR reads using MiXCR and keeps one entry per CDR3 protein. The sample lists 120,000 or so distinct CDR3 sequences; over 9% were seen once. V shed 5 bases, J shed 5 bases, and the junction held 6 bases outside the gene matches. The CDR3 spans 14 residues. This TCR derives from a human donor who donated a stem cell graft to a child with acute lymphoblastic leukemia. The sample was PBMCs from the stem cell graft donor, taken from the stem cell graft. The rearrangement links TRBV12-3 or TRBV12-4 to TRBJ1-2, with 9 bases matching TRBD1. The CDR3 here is CASSPGQGGYGYTF. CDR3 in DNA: TGTGCCAGCAGTCCGGGACAGGGAGGGTATGGCTACACCTTC.